A selection of T cell receptor beta chains follows, all from one sample in a study of blood T cell repertoires in COVID-19. Clones were read by immunoSEQ multiplex PCR, and TCRdb kept only the in-frame ones, dropping some. The table records about 150,000 clones, approximately 86% of them present only once. The material sequenced was PBMCs or T cells enriched from blood (not recorded which). The receptors stem from a woman aged 35 to 49 who had recovered from COVID-19. The CDR3 runs from the conserved cysteine through the conserved F or W. A D gene is named only where the DNA matches it firmly. Expanded clones get a size class; other rows say once, few or many, or leave the size out.

size: NA; J: TRBJ2-1; D: NA; V: TRBV11-2; CDR3: CASSFVPGKGHEQFF; DNA: TGTGCCAGCAGCTTCGTTCCGGGAAAGGGTCATGAGCAGTTCTTC
size: once; J: TRBJ2-1; D: TRBD2; V: TRBV27; CDR3: CASRLSGSPTYNEQFF; DNA: TGTGCCAGCAGGCTTAGCGGGAGTCCAACATACAATGAGCAGTTCTTC
size: NA; J: TRBJ2-1; D: TRBD2; V: TRBV27; CDR3: CASRKERGGNNEQFF; DNA: TGTGCCAGCAGAAAAGAGCGGGGGGGCAACAATGAGCAGTTCTTC
size: NA; J: TRBJ1-5; D: NA; V: TRBV9; CDR3: CASSVTGSSGQPQHF; DNA: TGTGCCAGCAGCGTCACAGGGAGCTCGGGTCAGCCCCAGCATTTT
size: NA; J: TRBJ2-1; D: NA; V: TRBV18; CDR3: CASSPQTGLSYNEQFF; DNA: TGTGCCAGCTCGCCCCAGACAGGCCTCTCCTACAATGAGCAGTTCTTC
size: NA; J: TRBJ2-7; D: TRBD2; V: TRBV30; CDR3: CAWSMGLAGDEQYF; DNA: TGTGCCTGGAGTATGGGACTAGCGGGAGACGAGCAGTACTTC
size: few; J: TRBJ1-1; D: NA; V: TRBV11-2; CDR3: CASSLGVGSEAFF; DNA: TGTGCCAGCAGCTTAGGGGTCGGGTCTGAAGCTTTCTTT
size: NA; J: TRBJ2-7; D: NA; V: TRBV9; CDR3: CASSVVGSSYEQYF; DNA: TGTGCCAGCAGCGTAGTGGGCAGCTCCTACGAGCAGTACTTC
size: NA; J: TRBJ1-2; D: TRBD1; V: TRBV3-1/TRBV3-2; CDR3: CASSPGQGADGYTF; DNA: TGTGCCAGCAGCCCGGGACAGGGGGCTGATGGCTACACCTTC
size: NA; J: TRBJ1-5; D: TRBD1; V: TRBV5-1; CDR3: CASSLDGQGAQPQHF; DNA: TGCGCCAGCAGCTTGGATGGACAGGGGGCACAGCCCCAGCATTTT
size: NA; J: TRBJ2-3; D: TRBD2; V: TRBV10-3; CDR3: CAISSGRERSTDTQYF; DNA: TGTGCCATCAGTTCCGGGAGGGAGAGGAGCACAGATACGCAGTATTTT
size: NA; J: TRBJ2-7; D: NA; V: TRBV3-1/TRBV3-2; CDR3: CASSRREDVYEQYF; DNA: TGTGCCAGCAGCCGGCGGGAAGATGTCTACGAGCAGTACTTC
size: NA; J: TRBJ1-2; D: NA; V: TRBV29-1; CDR3: CSVEAGHGYTF; DNA: TGCAGCGTTGAAGCAGGGCATGGCTACACCTTC
size: NA; J: TRBJ2-4; D: TRBD1; V: TRBV5-5; CDR3: CASSPRGTGEAKNIQYF; DNA: TGTGCCAGCAGCCCCCGGGGGACAGGGGAAGCCAAAAACATTCAGTACTTC
size: NA; J: TRBJ1-3; D: NA; V: TRBV12-5; CDR3: CASGLVIGSGDSGNTIYF; DNA: TGTGCTAGTGGTTTGGTAATCGGTTCGGGGGACTCTGGAAACACCATATATTTT
size: NA; J: TRBJ2-1; D: NA; V: TRBV7-7; CDR3: CASSLEDRQEQFF; DNA: TGTGCTAGCAGCTTAGAGGACAGACAAGAGCAGTTCTTC
size: NA; J: TRBJ1-6; D: NA; V: TRBV7-9; CDR3: CASSSPEDSPLHF; DNA: TGTGCCAGCAGCTCCCCGGAGGATTCACCCCTCCACTTT
size: few; J: TRBJ1-1; D: NA; V: TRBV7-9; CDR3: CASSPAKTVGEAFF; DNA: TGTGCCAGCAGCCCAGCGAAGACAGTCGGTGAAGCTTTCTTT
size: once; J: TRBJ2-3; D: TRBD2; V: TRBV5-4; CDR3: CASRLAGGPPDTQYF; DNA: TGTGCCAGCAGGCTAGCGGGAGGGCCCCCAGATACGCAGTATTTT
size: once; J: TRBJ1-2; D: NA; V: TRBV5-1; CDR3: CASSLAAGKDGYTF; DNA: TGCGCCAGCAGCTTGGCCGCAGGGAAGGATGGCTACACCTTC
size: NA; J: TRBJ1-2; D: NA; V: TRBV6-2/TRBV6-3; CDR3: CASSSSTANYGYTF; DNA: TGTGCCAGCAGTTCCTCGACAGCGAACTATGGCTACACCTTC
size: NA; J: TRBJ2-2; D: NA; V: TRBV18; CDR3: CASSPGESVDGELFF; DNA: TGTGCCAGCTCACCCGGGGAGTCGGTTGACGGGGAGCTGTTTTTT
size: NA; J: TRBJ1-1; D: NA; V: TRBV5-1; CDR3: CASSLTQVSTEAFF; DNA: TGCGCCAGCAGCTTGACTCAGGTTAGCACTGAAGCTTTCTTT